The next 29 T cell receptor beta chains were all read from a single sample in a study of CD8 T cells in ankylosing spondylitis. TCRdb independently ran MiXCR on the 5' RACE reads; one entry per CDR3 protein. The table lists roughly 130,000 distinct CDR3 sequences, about 13% of them singletons, with under 3% in the top ten. The sequencing input was blood, either unsorted or a sorted T cell fraction (not recorded which). The receptors here all came from a female donor with ankylosing spondylitis or in good health (not recorded which).

This clonotype came up a few times. The chain carries TRBV5-1 and TRBJ1-4, with D possibly TRBD1 on 5 matching bases. With 4 bases removed from V and 3 bases from J, the gap between germline ends came to 13 bases. The CDR3 consists of 15 residues. Germline V gives CDR1 SGHRS, CDR2 YFSETQ. DNA for the CDR3: TGCGCCAGCAGCACCTCGACAGTCCCTAATGAAAAACTGTTTTTT. Protein sequence: CASSTSTVPNEKLFF.

The V call is TRBV18, the J call TRBJ2-7, with D possibly TRBD1 on 6 matching bases. CDR1 and CDR2 from the germline V gene are KGHSH and LQKENI. CDR3 size: 14 residues. V was cut by 4 bases and J by 3 bases, with 13 bases left in between. This CDR3 reads CASSRETTGYEQYF. As DNA, the CDR3 is TGTGCCAGCTCACGAGAAACGACAGGCTACGAGCAGTACTTC.

This clonotype was picked up many times. V gene TRBV25-1 combines with J gene TRBJ1-1; D possibly corresponds to TRBD1 (6 bases). CDR1 and CDR2 from the germline V gene are MGHDK and SYGVNS. V was cut by 6 bases and J by 3 bases, with 8 bases left in between. The CDR3 is 12 amino acids. CDR3 in DNA: TGTGCCAGCAGGAGACAGGACACTGAAGCTTTCTTT. Translated, it gives CASRRQDTEAFF.

J is TRBJ1-4 and V is TRBV29-1; the D is unclear. Trimming removed 6 bases at V and 4 bases at J, with 15 bases between. CDR3 length equals 14 residues. Germline CDR1 and CDR2: SQVTM and ANQGSEA. The CDR3: CSVGKDGRNEKLFF. DNA of the CDR3: TGCAGCGTCGGGAAGGACGGCCGTAATGAAAAACTGTTTTTT.

This rearrangement joins TRBV5-1 to TRBJ2-1; 14 bases align to TRBD2. Germline CDR1 is SGHRS and CDR2 is YFSETQ. The J segment lost 3 bases and the V segment lost 3 bases, leaving 20 bases of the junction unmatched. This CDR3 region has 22 residues. CDR3 amino acids: CASSSPGPWTSGRTVNYNEQFF. For the CDR3, the DNA is TGCGCCAGCAGCTCCCCCGGACCTTGGACTAGCGGGAGGACGGTAAACTACAATGAGCAGTTCTTC.

This clonotype was observed at least ten times. This rearrangement joins TRBV6-2 or TRBV6-3 to TRBJ2-5; D is unclear. Germline V gene sequence: CDR1 MNHEY, CDR2 SVGEGT. The length of the CDR3 is 14 residues. Trimming shortened V by 3 bases and J by 0 bases, and 8 bases separated the two germline ends. This CDR3 is CASSYRRYQETQYF. The DNA of the CDR3 is TGTGCCAGCAGTTATCGACGGTACCAAGAGACCCAGTACTTC.

The chain is built from TRBV7-3 and TRBJ2-3; 11 bases line up with TRBD2. Germline values: CDR1 SGHTA, CDR2 FQGTGA. Unmatched junction bases numbered 5, after V lost 1 base and J lost 2 bases. This CDR3 is built from 17 residues. The CDR3 loop is CASSLRLAGPDTDTQYF. The CDR3 nucleotides are TGTGCCAGCAGCTTAAGACTAGCGGGGCCAGACACAGATACGCAGTATTTT.

V is TRBV20-1 and J is TRBJ1-6; D is undetermined. Germline CDR1 is DFQATT and CDR2 is SNEGSKA (reference sequence). The CDR3 length is 16 residues. Trimming stripped 6 bases from V and 6 bases from J, with 21 bases between. The CDR3 bases are TGCAGTGCCAAGCCCGAGGCGGGGATCCTTAATTCACCCCTCCACTTT. Translating it yields CSAKPEAGILNSPLHF.

This clonotype was picked up a small number of times. V and J are TRBV20-1 and TRBJ2-1; no clear D gene. There are 12 residues in the CDR3. The germline V and J ends were trimmed by 4 bases and 5 bases, with 9 bases remaining between them. Germline V CDR1 and CDR2: DFQATT, SNEGSKA (reference sequence). CDR3 region: CSANARDNEQFF. The CDR3 coding sequence is TGCAGTGCTAACGCACGGGACAATGAGCAGTTCTTC.

This clonotype was seen many times. The chain joins TRBV20-1 to TRBJ2-3; D is ambiguous. Germline CDR1 is DFQATT and CDR2 is SNEGSKA (reference sequence). Trimming removed 4 bases at V and 1 base at J, with 12 bases between. The CDR3 sequence is 14 residues long. The DNA for the CDR3 is TGCAGTGCTACAAGAGGTTCTCGCACAGATACGCAGTATTTT. It codes for CSATRGSRTDTQYF.

This clonotype was found a few times. The rearrangement links TRBV11-1 to TRBJ1-1, with TRBD1 matching 7 bases. This CDR3 spans 18 amino acids. The V gene end was trimmed by 5 bases and the J gene end by 5 bases; junction bases not matched to a gene: 20. Germline CDR1 reads SGHAT; CDR2 reads FQDESV (reference sequence). The CDR3: CASSPQRGPWDGRTEAFF. CDR3 coding DNA: TGTGCCAGCAGCCCTCAAAGGGGGCCCTGGGATGGACGGACTGAAGCTTTCTTT.

This clonotype has only a few counts. The chain has TRBV12-3 or TRBV12-4 and TRBJ2-1; TRBD2 agrees at 12 bases. Trimming removed 6 bases from V and 5 bases from J; junction bases left unmatched: 5. The CDR3 spans 15 residues. The CDR3, as DNA: TGTGCCAGCAGGGACACTAGCGGGGGGAACAATGAGCAGTTCTTC. Encoded protein: CASRDTSGGNNEQFF.

In this sample, this clonotype turned up many times. The rearrangement links TRBV12-3 or TRBV12-4 to TRBJ2-5; 9 bases line up with TRBD1. The CDR3 spans 14 residues. V shed 5 bases and J 6 bases; nucleotides not matched to a gene: 7. CDR3 in amino acids: CASSVPGTGKTQYF. In DNA form, the CDR3 reads TGTGCCAGCAGTGTCCCCGGGACAGGGAAGACCCAGTACTTC.

CDR3 nucleotide sequence: TGTGCCAGCACCCGAAGTGGACTCCGCACAGATACGCAGTATTTT. Protein sequence: CASTRSGLRTDTQYF. The chain has TRBV7-2 and TRBJ2-3; D possibly corresponds to TRBD2 (5 bases). The CDR3 has 15 residues. The germline gives CDR1 SGHTA, CDR2 FQGNSA. Deletions cut 7 bases from V and 1 base from J, with 15 bases between.

This clonotype was seen repeatedly, ten times or more. The chain has TRBV11-2 and TRBJ2-5; no clear D gene. This CDR3 has 14 amino acids. Germline CDR1 is SGHAT and CDR2 is FQNNGV. Trimming left V 4 bases short and J 5 bases short, with 14 bases between. CDR3 loop: CASSWAASSETQYF. In DNA, the CDR3 is TGTGCCAGCAGCTGGGCTGCCTCTAGTGAGACCCAGTACTTC.

The chain is built from TRBV24-1 and TRBJ1-2; D uncertain. The CDR3 loop spans 15 amino acids. V was shortened by 2 bases and J by 6 bases, with 15 bases between the two germline ends. Germline values: CDR1 KGHDR, CDR2 SFDVKD. The CDR3, as DNA: TGTGCCACCAGTGATTCCAGCCTCCCGGGCGATGGCTACACCTTC. Protein sequence: CATSDSSLPGDGYTF.

This rearrangement joins TRBV18 to TRBJ1-1, with D maybe TRBD1 (5 bases). The CDR3 is 15 amino acids. Deletions cut 2 bases from V and 4 bases from J, with 14 bases between. Per the germline V gene, CDR1 is KGHSH and CDR2 is LQKENI. In nucleotides, the CDR3 is TGTGCCAGCTCACCAGGGACCGGGATCGGCACTGAAGCTTTCTTT. Encoded protein: CASSPGTGIGTEAFF.

This clonotype has at least ten counts. V usage is TRBV5-1 and J usage is TRBJ2-1; no clear D gene. Germline-derived CDR1 and CDR2 are SGHRS and YFSETQ. Trimming pared 3 bases from V and 8 bases from J, leaving 9 bases between. CDR3 size: 12 residues. CDR3 sequence reads: CASSSTRYEQFF. The CDR3 DNA is TGCGCCAGCAGCTCTACACGGTATGAGCAGTTCTTC. Full variable domain (missing parts from reference TRBV5-1 and TRBJ2-1): KAGVTQTPRYLIKTRGQQVTLSCSPISGHRSVSWYQQTPGQGLQFLFEYFSETQRNKGNFPGRFSGRQFSNSRSEMNVSTLELGDSALYLCASSSTRYEQFFGPGTRLTVL.

This clonotype was recorded a few times. The genes are TRBV7-3 and TRBJ2-5, with D possibly called TRBD1 or TRBD2 (6 bases each). Germline V CDR1 and CDR2: SGHTA, FQGTGA. V lost 6 bases and J 6 bases, leaving 20 bases between the germline ends. The CDR3 extends over 15 amino acids. In DNA, the CDR3 is TGTGCCAGCAGTCCTGGGGGGCTCCTCCTACAGACCCAGTACTTC. This codes for CASSPGGLLLQTQYF. Using reference TRBV7-3 and TRBJ2-5 for the parts outside the CDR3, the full variable domain is GAGVSQTPSNKVTEKGKYVELRCDPISGHTALYWYRQSLGQGPEFLIYFQGTGAADDSGLPNDRFFAVRPEGSVSTLKIQRTERGDSAVYLCASSPGGLLLQTQYFGPGTRLLVL.

The chain recombines TRBV7-8 with TRBJ1-5; D is unresolved. Looked up from germline, CDR1 is SGHVS and CDR2 is FQNEAQ. V dropped 0 bases and J dropped 2 bases, with 8 bases sitting between them. The CDR3 is 15 residues long. Here the CDR3 reads CASSLALGGNQPQHF. In nucleotides, the CDR3 is TGTGCCAGCAGCTTAGCGCTTGGTGGCAATCAGCCCCAGCATTTT.

This clonotype has more than one count but fewer than ten. It may be a read error: a sequence one base away is much more abundant. The chain couples TRBV7-2 to TRBJ2-3; D unclear. The length of the CDR3 is 12 residues. Germline-derived CDR1 and CDR2 are SGHTA and FQGNSA. Deletions cut 2 bases from V and 2 bases from J, with 2 bases between. The DNA of the CDR3 is TGTGCCAGCAGCTTATACACAGATACGCAGTATTTT. Its translation is CASSLYTDTQYF.

This chain links TRBV7-9 with TRBJ2-1; 9 nucleotides line up with TRBD1. The CDR3 has 16 amino acids. CDR1 is SEHNR, CDR2 FQNEAQ, per germline (reference sequence). The ends lost 3 bases at V and 4 bases at J; junction bases unmatched: 7. CDR3 region: CASSFAGQGRYNEQFF. The CDR3 DNA reads TGTGCCAGCAGCTTTGCGGGACAGGGCAGGTACAATGAGCAGTTCTTC.

This clonotype was seen a handful of times. This sequence joins TRBV13 and TRBJ2-3; perhaps TRBD1 as D (6 bases). The CDR3 runs to 11 residues. Germline CDR1 reads PRHDT; CDR2 reads FYEKMQ (reference sequence). The ends were cut back, 8 bases at V and 7 bases at J, with 10 bases in the middle. CDR3: CASGGSYTQYF. The CDR3 bases are TGTGCCAGCGGGGGCAGCTATACGCAGTATTTT.

This clonotype has only a few counts. This sequence joins TRBV19 and TRBJ1-4, with D perhaps TRBD1 (5 bases). Germline values: CDR1 LNHDA, CDR2 SQIVND (reference sequence). V dropped 5 bases and J dropped 0 bases, with 10 bases sitting between them. The CDR3 is made up of 15 amino acids. Here the CDR3 reads CASSQQVSTNEKLFF. The CDR3 coding sequence is TGTGCCAGTAGTCAACAGGTCTCAACTAATGAAAAACTGTTTTTT.

This chain connects TRBV29-1 to TRBJ2-1; D remains unclear. CDR3 length: 13 residues. Germline assignment: CDR1 SQVTM and CDR2 ANQGSEA. V gave up 4 bases and J gave up 0 bases, with 7 bases separating them. The CDR3 nucleotides read TGCAGCGTTGGGTGGGGCTCCTACAATGAGCAGTTCTTC. Encoded protein: CSVGWGSYNEQFF.

The chain combines TRBV12-3 or TRBV12-4 with TRBJ2-2; 8 bases are a match to TRBD2. This CDR3 contains 14 residues. With V trimmed by 6 bases and J by 5 bases, 5 bases remained unmatched. CDR3 region: CASRPGGETGELFF. CDR3 coding DNA: TGTGCCAGCAGGCCCGGGGGGGAAACCGGGGAGCTGTTTTTT.

The chain has TRBV19 and TRBJ1-1; no reliable D call. The CDR3 extends over 14 amino acids. V lost 5 bases and J 1 base, leaving 11 bases between the germline ends. CDR1 is LNHDA and CDR2 is SQIVND in the germline V gene (reference sequence). CDR3 amino acids: CASSVFGGNTEAFF. CDR3 bases: TGTGCCAGTAGTGTCTTCGGCGGGAACACTGAAGCTTTCTTT. The whole variable domain, filled in from reference TRBV19 and TRBJ1-1, reads DGGITQSPKYLFRKEGQNVTLSCEQNLNHDAMYWYRQDPGQGLRLIYYSQIVNDFQKGDIAEGYSVSREKKESFPLTVTSAQKNPTAFYLCASSVFGGNTEAFFGQGTRLTVV.

V gene TRBV7-2 combines with J gene TRBJ2-2; D not certain. Germline values: CDR1 SGHTA, CDR2 FQGNSA. V was trimmed by 4 bases and J by 5 bases, leaving 14 bases between them. The CDR3 runs 15 residues. CDR3 amino acids: CASSSGTLTTGELFF. CDR3 nucleotides: TGTGCCAGCAGCTCCGGTACGCTAACGACCGGGGAGCTGTTTTTT.

This clonotype was counted only a few times. The chain has TRBV5-1 and TRBJ2-1; D remains ambiguous. V lost 0 bases and J 5 bases, leaving 15 bases between the germline ends. From germline, CDR1 is SGHRS and CDR2 YFSETQ. This CDR3 region has 16 residues. The CDR3 here is CASSLALRTWDNEQFF. DNA of the CDR3: TGCGCCAGCAGCTTGGCGCTGAGAACCTGGGACAATGAGCAGTTCTTC.